This T cell receptor beta chain was sequenced for a study of control samples from healthy donors and cancer patients. The method was immunoSEQ multiplex PCR; TCRdb's version includes in-frame clones alone and lacks a portion of them. This sample has some 49,000 clones; 80% to 90% occur once, and the top ten carry about 2.6%. V lost 0 bases, J lost 4 bases, and 7 bases lay in between. Germline CDR1 is SQVTM and CDR2 is ANQGSEA. This CDR3 region has 13 residues. This chain connects TRBV29-1 to TRBJ1-5; D unresolved. The clonotype was recovered from a woman aged 45-65 years with lung cancer. The sequencing input was PBMCs. The CDR3 here is CSVEELPNQPQHF. The CDR3 bases are TGCAGCGTTGAAGAGCTTCCAAATCAGCCCCAGCATTTT.